These 29 T cell receptor beta chains were sequenced from one sample in a study of metastatic and nonmetastatic thyroid tumors. No treatment had been given to any patient before thyroid surgery. Using MiXCR, TCRdb re-called clones from the PCR reads. The data hold about 59,000 clones, with around 15% observed a single time. Sequenced sample: blood. The receptors here all came from a male donor with papillary thyroid cancer or a benign thyroid nodule (not recorded which). Some clones in this sample may be carry-over from other donors' samples.

This clone counts as medium-sized (0.01 to 0.1%). The chain carries TRBV28 and TRBJ2-7; TRBD2 might be the D (6 bases). The V gene lost 1 base and the J gene lost 3 bases, with 13 bases spanning the gap. This CDR3 is 15 amino acids long. Germline V lookup: CDR1 MDHEN, CDR2 SYDVKM. The CDR3 coding sequence is TGTGCCAGCAGTTTATCAGTCGGAGGGGACTACGAGCAGTACTTC. Its protein is CASSLSVGGDYEQYF.

This clone was counted at least ten times. The chain is built from TRBV7-9 and TRBJ2-5; 9 bases map to TRBD1. The junction had 9 bases not matched to a gene; V was cut back by 4 bases and J by 3 bases. The CDR3 runs to 16 residues. Per germline, CDR1 SEHNR and CDR2 FQNEAQ (reference sequence). CDR3 sequence: CASSSDRGTGKETQYF. CDR3 coding DNA: TGTGCCAGCAGCTCAGATCGGGGGACAGGGAAAGAGACCCAGTACTTC.

The V and J genes are TRBV27 and TRBJ1-1, with no clear D. CDR1 is MNHEY, CDR2 SMNVEV, per germline (reference sequence). The CDR3 has 16 amino acids. V was pared by 6 bases and J by 0 bases, with 17 bases between. CDR3 loop: CASRHDKVVMNTEAFF. CDR3 DNA sequence: TGTGCCAGCAGACACGACAAGGTCGTTATGAACACTGAAGCTTTCTTT.

As for this clone: Its ends do not fully match the called genes, so a read error is possible. The gene calls are TRBV11-2 and TRBJ2-7; D may match TRBD1 or TRBD2 (5 bases each). Germline V lookup: CDR1 SGHAT, CDR2 FQNNGV. The CDR3 runs 16 residues. CDR3 DNA sequence: TGTGCCAGCAGCTACCAGTCTGGGGGATTGGGCTACGAGCAGTACTTT. Its translation: CASSYQSGGLGYEQYF.

A remark on this clone: Other DNA sequences from this sample encode an identical CDR3 as well. The chain recombines TRBV7-3 with TRBJ2-2; no definite D call. V gave up 0 bases and J gave up 6 bases, with 8 bases separating them. There are 14 residues in the CDR3. Germline V gene data show CDR1 as SGHTA and CDR2 as FQGTGA. The CDR3, as DNA: TGTGCCAGCAGCTTAACCTCTTCGTCCGGGGAGCTGTTTTTT. Amino acid sequence: CASSLTSSSGELFF.

This rearrangement joins TRBV30 to TRBJ2-7; a weak D match, TRBD1 (6 bases). The CDR3 is made up of 13 amino acids. CDR1 is GTSNPN and CDR2 is SVGIG in the germline V gene (reference sequence). V was shortened by 0 bases and J by 1 base, with 7 bases between the two germline ends. CDR3 sequence (DNA): TGTGCCTGGAGTGTTGGGACATCCTACGAGCAGTACGTC. Amino acid sequence: CAWSVGTSYEQYV.

This clone came up many times. The chain carries TRBV14 and TRBJ1-1; D is possibly TRBD1 (5 bases). Trimming shortened V by 4 bases and J by 2 bases, and 17 bases separated the two germline ends. There are 16 residues in the CDR3. CDR1 and CDR2 from the germline V gene are SGHDN and FVKESK. The CDR3 nucleotides read TGTGCCAGCAGCCCCCTAACAGGAACCCTAAACACTGAAGCTTTCTTT. The encoded protein is CASSPLTGTLNTEAFF.

This clone was seen more than once but under ten times. This may be a read error, as it is one base from a much larger clone. Here the CDR3 reads CASIPRTSGFKETQYF. The CDR3, as DNA: TGTGCCAGCATCCCTCGGACTAGCGGGTTCAAAGAGACCCAGTACTTC. The chain has TRBV3-1 and TRBJ2-5, with 11 positions matching TRBD2. From germline, CDR1 is LGHDT and CDR2 YNNKEL (reference sequence). V dropped 7 bases and J dropped 3; count of bases not matched to a gene: 10. The length of the CDR3 is 16 residues.

In this sample, this clone turned up many times. V usage is TRBV19 and J usage is TRBJ2-5, with TRBD2 matching over 9 bases. The CDR3 sequence is 15 residues long. Germline assignment: CDR1 LNHDA and CDR2 SQIVND (reference sequence). After removal of 1 base from V and 5 bases from J, the junction contained 5 bases not matched to a gene. CDR3 DNA sequence: TGTGCCAGTAGTATAGGCGGGAGGGTCGGCGAGACCCAGTACTTC. It specifies CASSIGGRVGETQYF.

Ten or more counts support this clone. CDR3 sequence: CASSVFGGDTQYF. The CDR3 nucleotides are TGTGCCAGCAGCGTTTTCGGGGGGGATACGCAGTATTTT. The chain has TRBV9 and TRBJ2-3, with TRBD2 identical over 7 bases. The CDR3 covers 13 residues. V shed 2 bases, J shed 6 bases, and the junction held 3 bases outside the gene matches. Germline loops: CDR1 SGDLS, CDR2 YYNGEE.

About this clone itself: Possible read error: a much larger clone is one base away. V is TRBV5-1 and J is TRBJ2-3, with 7 bases identical to TRBD2. From germline, CDR1 is SGHRS and CDR2 YFSETQ. The CDR3 sequence is 14 residues long. The DNA of the CDR3 is TGCGCCAGCAGCTTGGCGGGAGGCACAGATACGAAGTATTTT. Protein sequence: CASSLAGGTDTKYF. Using reference TRBV5-1 and TRBJ2-3 for the parts outside the CDR3, the full variable domain is KAGVTQTPRYLIKTRGQQVTLSCSPISGHRSVSWYQQTPGQGLQFLFEYFSETQRNKGNFPGRFSGRQFSNSRSEMNVSTLELGDSALYLCASSLAGGTDTKYFGPGTRLTVL.

This clone has a count of ten or more. The rearrangement links TRBV12-3 or TRBV12-4 to TRBJ2-1, with a possible D match to TRBD1 (5 bases). V gave up 3 bases and J gave up 0 bases, with 6 bases separating them. CDR3 length: 14 amino acids. CDR3 bases: TGTGCCAGCAGTTTGGACACCTCCTACAATGAGCAGTTCTTC. It yields the protein CASSLDTSYNEQFF.

This clone was seen ten or more times. The V gene is TRBV25-1, the J gene TRBJ1-2; possible D gene TRBD1, 6 bases. This CDR3 region has 16 residues. Trimming cost V 3 bases and J 3 bases, with 17 bases left between them. CDR1 and CDR2 from the germline V gene are MGHDK and SYGVNS. As DNA, the CDR3 is TGTGCCAGCAGTGATTCCGGACAGCCCAGGGACTATGGCTACACCTTC. It codes for CASSDSGQPRDYGYTF.

Notes on this clone: A much larger clone lies one base from this, so it may be a read error. Other DNA sequences in the sample encode the same CDR3. The chain recombines TRBV19 with TRBJ1-6; TRBD1 agrees at 8 bases. The CDR3 extends over 15 amino acids. Germline-derived CDR1 and CDR2 are LNHDA and SQIVND (reference sequence). The CDR3 nucleotides read TGTGCCAGTAGTACCGGACAGGGCAATAATTCGCCCCTCCACTTT. As protein: CASSTGQGNNSPLHF.

This clone was recorded at least ten times. The CDR3 sequence is CASSVDRGGGAGTEDNEQFF. Written as DNA, the CDR3 is TGTGCCAGCAGCGTAGACAGGGGTGGGGGAGCCGGGACAGAGGACAATGAGCAGTTCTTC. This chain joins TRBV9 and TRBJ2-1; 7 bases agree with TRBD1. This CDR3 is built from 20 residues. Germline assignment: CDR1 SGDLS and CDR2 YYNGEE. Trimming took 0 bases from V and 5 from J; bases not matched to a gene: 20.

Ten or more counts support this clone. The J gene is TRBJ2-7, the V gene TRBV20-1; no firm D call. Trimming took 5 bases from V and 2 from J, leaving 10 bases between them. This CDR3 has 12 residues. Germline values: CDR1 DFQATT, CDR2 SNEGSKA (reference sequence). The CDR3 DNA reads as TGCAGTGCTCAGGACGGGCCCTACGAGCAGTACTTC. Encoded protein: CSAQDGPYEQYF.

This clone occurred many times. The chain couples TRBV5-6 to TRBJ2-1; perhaps TRBD2 as D (6 bases). CDR3 length equals 12 residues. Trimming removed 4 bases at V and 9 bases at J, with 11 bases between. Germline CDR1 reads SGHDT; CDR2 reads YYEEEE. CDR3 sequence reads: CASSPRGVEQFF. The CDR3 DNA reads TGTGCCAGCAGCCCGCGGGGCGTTGAGCAGTTCTTC.

This clone was found many times. The chain employs TRBV20-1 and TRBJ1-6, with D tentatively TRBD1 (6 bases). The CDR3 has 14 amino acids. In germline, CDR1 is DFQATT, CDR2 SNEGSKA (reference sequence). V lost 4 bases, J lost 9 bases, and 16 bases lay in between. The CDR3 reads CSANIRDIISPLHF. CDR3 DNA: TGCAGTGCTAATATCCGGGACATTATTTCACCCCTCCACTTT.

This clone was seen many times. A much larger clone lies a single base off, so this may be a read error. The chain employs TRBV13 and TRBJ1-6; D is undetermined. Germline V gene sequence: CDR1 PRHDT, CDR2 FYEKMQ (reference sequence). The V gene lost 0 bases and the J gene lost 5 bases, with 2 bases spanning the gap. The CDR3 extends over 13 amino acids. CDR3 coding DNA: TGTGCCAGCAGCTTAGGGAATAATTCACCCCTCCACTTT. Amino acids: CASSLGNNSPLHF.

The CDR3 sequence: CASSQGRFVSLDGYTF. DNA for the CDR3: TGTGCCAGCAGTCAGGGGAGGTTTGTTTCCCTGGATGGCTACACCTTC. This rearrangement joins TRBV12-3 or TRBV12-4 to TRBJ1-2; possible D gene TRBD1, 6 bases. Trimming cost V 5 bases and J 6 bases, with 22 bases left between them. This CDR3 spans 16 amino acids.

This clone has ten or more counts. The gene calls are TRBV18 and TRBJ2-5, with D uncertain. The V gene's germline CDR1 is KGHSH and CDR2 LQKENI. The CDR3 spans 13 residues. Trimming stripped 2 bases from V and 2 bases from J, with 6 bases between. The CDR3 region is CASSPNGQETQYF. CDR3 sequence (DNA): TGTGCCAGCTCACCAAATGGGCAAGAGACCCAGTACTTC.

Comments on this clone: A much larger clone lies a single base off, so this may be a read error. V and J are TRBV6-1 and TRBJ2-1; D is undetermined. Germline V gene data show CDR1 as MNHNS and CDR2 as SASEGT. Trimming pared 6 bases from V and 3 bases from J, leaving 12 bases between. The CDR3 extends over 14 amino acids. The CDR3 DNA sequence: TGTGCCAGCAGCCGAAGCGAGGTCTACAATGAGCAGTTCTTC. Amino acid sequence: CASSRSEVYNEQFF.

A word on this clone: Other DNA sequences of this sample code for an identical CDR3. The V call is TRBV5-1, the J call TRBJ1-2, with D unclear. The CDR3 sequence is 11 residues long. Germline loops: CDR1 SGHRS, CDR2 YFSETQ. V lost 4 bases and J 8 bases, leaving 9 bases between the germline ends. The CDR3, as DNA: TGCGCCAGCAGCATGGGCGGGGGCTACACCTTC. Amino acids: CASSMGGGYTF.

Only a few counts were recorded for this clone. No conserved phenylalanine or tryptophan is present at the end of the CDR3, so a read error is the likely explanation. The DNA is omitted, as the CDR3 cannot be located on it reliably, and the CDR3 follows TCRdb's listing. The J gene is TRBJ1-2, the V gene TRBV24-1; the table's D call, TRBD1, has no DNA check behind it. Termini included, the CDR3 measures 13 amino acids. Germline loops: CDR1 KGHDR, CDR2 SFDVKD. CDR3 loop: CATSDGTFGGYTL.

There are many counts of this clone. V and J are TRBV4-1 and TRBJ2-1; 7 nucleotides agree with TRBD1. The CDR3 covers 15 residues. Trimming removed 7 bases from V and 15 bases from J; junction bases left unmatched: 21. Germline assignment: CDR1 MGHRA and CDR2 YSYEKL. The CDR3: CASTPGPNKGAHWFF. As DNA, the CDR3 is TGCGCCAGCACCCCAGGGCCGAACAAGGGGGCGCACTGGTTCTTC.

At least ten counts were recorded for this clone. The genes are TRBV20-1 and TRBJ2-7; no firm D call. This CDR3 has 14 residues. V lost 1 base and J 5 bases, leaving 15 bases between the germline ends. CDR1 and CDR2 (germline): DFQATT, SNEGSKA (reference sequence). This CDR3 reads CSARGYAKGDEQYF. CDR3 coding DNA: TGCAGTGCTAGAGGTTATGCAAAAGGCGACGAGCAGTACTTC.

This clone was seen a few times. The CDR3 DNA reads as TGTGCCAGCAGTTACACCTATCGGGAGGTTCGGACCTACGAGCAGTACGTC. This encodes CASSYTYREVRTYEQYV. The chain employs TRBV6-2 or TRBV6-3 and TRBJ2-7; TRBD2 agrees at 7 bases. Germline CDR1 and CDR2: MNHEY and SVGEGT. This CDR3 is built from 17 residues. V trimming: 2 bases; J trimming: 2 bases; junction bases outside the gene matches: 12.

This clone was recorded many times. V and J are TRBV6-1 and TRBJ1-6; D is uncertain. V was clipped by 6 bases and J by 7 bases, with 13 bases between them. Germline CDR1 reads MNHNS; CDR2 reads SASEGT. This CDR3 contains 14 residues. In DNA form, the CDR3 reads TGTGCCAGCAGCCAGTGGGGTGGGAATTCACCCCTCCACTTT. Translated: CASSQWGGNSPLHF.

This rearrangement joins TRBV5-1 to TRBJ2-7; 8 nucleotides line up with TRBD1. The CDR3 loop spans 14 amino acids. Germline trimming cut 6 bases from V and 3 bases from J; bases unmatched to any gene: 8. Germline CDR1 and CDR2: SGHRS and YFSETQ. As DNA, the CDR3 is TGCGCCAGCAACTTCGGACAGGGTAACTACGAGCAGTACTTC. It specifies CASNFGQGNYEQYF.